This TCR beta chain was captured by sequencing in a study of Tregs in tolerant kidney transplant recipients. Sequenced by immunoSEQ multiplex PCR; TCRdb stores in-frame clones only, minus some. The sample holds 25,000 to 35,000 clones. On this clone itself: From the germline J gene comes the end of the CDR3, since the read stops 3 residues before it.

Germline CDR1 SGHTA, CDR2 FQGNSA. This CDR3 is 18 amino acids long. J is TRBJ2-3 and V is TRBV7-2; 9 positions match TRBD2. This clonotype was sampled from a human donor who received a combined kidney and bone marrow transplant. Sample: CD8+ T cells from blood, taken before the transplant. CDR3 DNA, as far as it was read: TGTGCAAGTCGCTTAGCGGGTGGACTAGCGATGATCACAGATACG. The encoded protein is CASRLAGGLAMITDT. The full CDR3 is CASRLAGGLAMITDTQYF.